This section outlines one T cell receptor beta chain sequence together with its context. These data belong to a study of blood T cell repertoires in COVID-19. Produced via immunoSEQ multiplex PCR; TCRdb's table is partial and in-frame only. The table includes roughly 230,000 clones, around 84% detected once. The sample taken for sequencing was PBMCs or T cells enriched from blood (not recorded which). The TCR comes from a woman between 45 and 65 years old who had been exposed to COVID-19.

In DNA form, the CDR3 reads TGTGCCAGCAGCTTAGATCAATACAATGAGCAGTTCTTC. Amino acid sequence: CASSLDQYNEQFF. The chain recombines TRBV11-2 with TRBJ2-1; D not resolved. V dropped 0 bases and J dropped 4 bases, with 4 bases sitting between them. The CDR3 totals 13 residues. Germline loops: CDR1 SGHAT, CDR2 FQNNGV.